Detailed here is one T cell receptor (beta chain). Antigen specificity is unknown. CD45RA-negative memory and CD45RA+ naive subsets were split from the CD4+ cells. The germline gives CDR1 SGHNT, CDR2 YENEEA. This CDR3 spans 15 amino acids. Trimming took 3 bases from V and 7 from J, leaving 16 bases between them. The method was immunoSEQ multiplex PCR; TCRdb's version includes in-frame clones alone and lacks a portion of them. In the table there are some 2.4 million clones, 80% to 95% of which are singletons. This sample is part of a study of shared clonotypes between healthy human individuals. Study results and caveats: Collection of samples was limited to blood; tissue repertoires likely differ. Clonotype sharing among donors likely depends on sequencing depth. Clonotypes not shared had lower generation probabilities than those common to all four donors.

The sequencing sample was made of naive CD4+ T cells from PBMCs. This sample's subset: CD45RA+ positively selected. This chain joins TRBV11-3 and TRBJ2-1; TRBD1 might be the D (6 bases). The TCR sequence derives from a man between 18 and 35 years old in good health. Some clones in this sample may be carry-over from other donors' samples. CDR3 sequence: CASSFQGPRGNEQFF. The CDR3 bases are TGTGCCAGCAGCTTCCAGGGACCCAGGGGTAATGAGCAGTTCTTC.